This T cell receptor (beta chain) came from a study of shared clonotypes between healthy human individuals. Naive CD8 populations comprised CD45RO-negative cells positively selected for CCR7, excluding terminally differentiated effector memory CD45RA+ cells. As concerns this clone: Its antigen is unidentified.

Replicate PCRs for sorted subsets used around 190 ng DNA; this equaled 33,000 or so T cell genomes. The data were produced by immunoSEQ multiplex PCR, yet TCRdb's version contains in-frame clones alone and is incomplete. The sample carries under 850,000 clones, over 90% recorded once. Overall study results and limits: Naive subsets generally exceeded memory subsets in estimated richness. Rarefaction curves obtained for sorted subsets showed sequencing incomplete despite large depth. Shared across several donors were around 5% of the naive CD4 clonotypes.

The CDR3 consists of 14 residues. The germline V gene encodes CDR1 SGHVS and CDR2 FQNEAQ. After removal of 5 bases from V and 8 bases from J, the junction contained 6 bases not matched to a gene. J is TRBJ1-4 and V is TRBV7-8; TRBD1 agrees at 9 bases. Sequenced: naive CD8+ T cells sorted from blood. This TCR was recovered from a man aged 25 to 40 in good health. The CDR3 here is CASSLNRGREKLFF. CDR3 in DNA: TGTGCCAGCAGCCTAAACAGGGGGCGGGAAAAACTGTTTTTT.